Reported below is one T cell receptor beta chain. Its antigen is not identified. This entry comes from a study of regulatory T cells in long-lasting Graves disease. Study-level findings and limits: Favored usage of TRBV28, TRBJ1-2 and TRBJ2-5 was recorded in persistent disease.

Through Arm-PCR of CDR3 regions and iRepertoire HTBI primers, TCR beta libraries were built. TCRdb ran MiXCR on the multiplex PCR reads and lists one entry per CDR3 protein. The data hold some 500,000 distinct CDR3 sequences, with about 16% observed a single time. Germline values: CDR1 SGHTA, CDR2 FQGNSA. V was shortened by 1 base and J by 5 bases, with 17 bases between the two germline ends. The CDR3 is made up of 16 amino acids. Time point given: newly diagnosed GD, antithyroid drugs for less than 3 months. From PBMCs, RNA was extracted and then used to make the TCR library. These same data were also listed under a study on T cells in Graves' hyperthyroidism and ophthalmopathy. This second study notes: A lack of ophthalmopathy progression within 18 months defined stable Graves' hyperthyroidism.

The sequences come from peripheral blood mononuclear cells (PBMCs), collected at new diagnosis, from a patient treated with antithyroid drugs. The chain couples TRBV7-2 to TRBJ2-5, with a tentative D call TRBD1 (6 bases). This receptor was identified in a woman aged 35 to 59 with Graves disease. Here the CDR3 DNA reads TGTGCCAGCAGCTTAGGAGTAGGGACATCCAGCGAGACCCAGTACTTC. Protein sequence: CASSLGVGTSSETQYF.